The clone carrying this T cell receptor beta chain came up once. The antigen remains unidentified. V lost 2 bases and J 0 bases, leaving 4 bases between the germline ends. CDR1 is SGHAT, CDR2 FQNNGV, per germline. The CDR3 contains 13 residues. The table came from immunoSEQ multiplex PCR; TCRdb's copy has only in-frame clones and leaves some out. The data contain 40,000 to 55,000 clones, 90% to 95% of them singletons. This sample was taken from a study of graft-versus-host responses after intestinal transplantation. The chain has TRBV11-2 and TRBJ1-1; D remains unclear. The sample consisted of unstimulated CD8+ T cells sorted from spleen or lymph node cells, taken before transplant. The receptor comes from a human donor who was the organ donor for an intestinal transplant. Here the CDR3 DNA reads TGTGCCAGCAGCTTATTCTTGAACACTGAAGCTTTCTTT. This gives the protein CASSLFLNTEAFF. Complete variable domain (other parts from reference TRBV11-2 and TRBJ1-1): EAGVAQSPRYKIIEKRQSVAFWCNPISGHATLYWYQQILGQGPKLLIQFQNNGVVDDSQLPKDRFSAERLKGVDSTLKIQPAKLEDSAVYLCASSLFLNTEAFFGQGTRLTVV.